This TCR beta chain came from a study of cytomegalovirus exposure and HLA in healthy donors (dated by TCRdb to the late 2010s). Background for the entire study: An earlier analysis of roughly 630 of the donors reported 250 to 300 Gb of sequence data and around 110 million unique TCR beta sequences from roughly 180 million T cells. Around 330 gigabases of sequencing data and around 88 million unique TCR sequences made up an early release that covered nearly 650 HLA-typed donors. Among the roughly 400 genotyped donors, roughly 80% belonged to the genetic ancestry cluster associated with self-reported Caucasian donors. The study aimed to test whether signatures of past pathogen exposure could be identified by cataloging public T cell receptors. The study used immunosequencing to profile the T cell repertoires of more than 650 subjects and linked those repertoires to cytomegalovirus serostatus. In addition to the first cohort of 666 subjects, a separate validation cohort of around 110 different subjects was used. High-throughput TCR immunosequencing, statistical association of individual TCRs with disease status, and machine learning were combined to predict cytomegalovirus infection status. In a later analysis, previously published TCR beta repertoires from 550 to 750 donors were re-analyzed and high-resolution HLA genotyping was added so that TCR occurrence patterns could be studied. The later analysis used no new phenotypic data to find candidate immune exposures, relying instead on TCR beta sequences and their occurrence across donors. To decide whether each TCR beta V gene segment behaved as functional or pseudogenic, an earlier analysis of over 500 of the donors relied on high-throughput TCR beta sequencing. Donor age, sex, ethnicity and CMV serostatus were collected together with the repertoire data. Genome-wide SNP genotypes for about 60% of the 666 donors were used in a later genetic analysis, which treated that subset as a discovery cohort. All discovery cohort repertoires had been generated on a single sequencing platform. HLA typing covered class I and class II loci at four-digit resolution. Typing coverage differed by locus: A, B, C, DRB1 and DQB1 were typed in about 620-630 donors, DQA1 in 500 to 550, DPA1 in over 600, and DPB1 in 400 to 480. Roughly 5 DR-DQ haplotypes were treated as single units for association and clustering because of strong linkage in the cohort. Among about 370 genotyped donors of the cohort, an average of around 220,000 unique TCR beta nucleotide sequences was sequenced per donor, of which about 18% were non-productive.

Library preparation was by the immunoSEQ multiplex PCR assay. The multiplex PCR relied on a mix of 60 forward primers for TCR Vbeta segments and 13 reverse primers for TCR Jbeta segments. The CDR3 region of rearranged TCR beta genes was amplified from genomic DNA with a multiplex PCR assay. The amplified TCR beta libraries were sequenced on the Illumina HiSeq System as 87-base-pair reads. The study's processing was this. Across the roughly 700 repertoires, a later analysis counted some 81 million unique TCR beta chains, around 10 million of which were shared by at least two donors. To remove PCR and sequencing errors, raw reads were error-corrected and collapsed into unique sequences using a nearest-neighbor algorithm that merged closely related sequences. CDR3 sequences were aligned to IMGT reference sequences to assign V, D and J gene segments. For a sequence to be retained, at least a six-nucleotide match to both a V gene segment and a J gene segment was required. Rearrangements were classified as productive when the CDR3 lacked stop codons and remained in frame with V and J, and all other rearrangements were classified as non-productive. CDR3 was defined according to IMGT convention as the region running from the second conserved V-encoded cysteine to the conserved J-encoded phenylalanine. The earlier analysis of about 560 of the donors excluded any sequence lacking an unambiguous match to a single V gene segment. An earlier analysis of 500 to 600 of the donors classified V segments as functional when productive rearrangements were above 56.7% and as segregating when the standard deviation between donors was above 5%. To diagnose cytomegalovirus status from the catalog of TCR beta chain sequences, a statistical classification framework was built. V and J gene assignment, in a later analysis, came from comparing TCR nucleotide sequences with IMGT/GENE-DB human TR gene sequences. Using the TCRdist pipeline, a later analysis assigned CDR3 sequences along with most-parsimonious VDJ recombination scenarios. In a later analysis, every TCR beta chain was defined by the combination of its CDR3 amino acid sequence and its V-gene family, and reads without a unique V-gene family were dropped. To address suspected cross-contamination and a sequencing artifact, a later analysis removed several hundred highly shared, low-generation-probability nucleotide sequences. For each public chain, a later analysis derived a clonal expansion index from normalized ranks of inferred template counts within each repertoire. Generation probabilities in a later analysis came from a VDJ recombination model fitted to out-of-frame rearrangements, and those results were checked against IGoR. Hypergeometric tests were used in a later analysis to score TCR-TCR, TCR-HLA and TCR-CMV co-occurrence, with a repertoire-size bias correction applied to the TCR pairs. To estimate false discovery rates, a later analysis permuted the HLA or CMV assignments 20 times. In a later analysis, co-occurring TCRs were grouped using DBSCAN, with TCRdist sequence similarity added in when clustering inside HLA-allele-positive subsets. Co-occurrence clustering excluded repertoires with fewer than 30,000 or more than 120,000 public chains, plus five with anomalous nucleotide sharing. TCRdb holds this immuneACCESS table with in-frame rearrangements only. Some clones are missing; in checked studies, unresolved V genes explain under half, and the rest has no known cause. Clonal size and the V and J genes are those of that table, whereas D and trimming came from the DNA. For this sample the table gives approximately 93,000 clones, of which over 55% were detected only once. About 5.5% of the sample comes from the top ten.

This clone was observed a handful of times. The target of this receptor is not known. The record has no base qualities; no much larger clone is one base away. This same CDR3 is encoded by further DNA sequences in the sample. Trimmed from V: 4 bases; trimmed from J: 5 bases; junction bases lacking a gene match: 2. There are 14 amino acids in the CDR3, from cysteine to phenylalanine inclusive. Only CDR3 DNA remains: 42 bases, in frame from the first base. CDR1 and CDR2 (LGHNA, YSLEER) derive from the germline V gene. The cohort comprised 710 or so healthy bone marrow donors. Cohort members were all nominally healthy when sampled, although unrecorded immune exposures were likely present. The donor tested CMV seropositive, placing the donor among the 250 to 300 seropositive members of the cohort. A peripheral blood sample was provided by each donor, and peripheral blood mononuclear cells were used for TCR beta sequencing. The Qiagen DNeasy Blood Extraction Kit was used to extract genomic DNA from the blood cell samples.

The paper's findings and limits, for the study overall: A cluster of highly shared sequence variants was judged likely to represent a technical artifact of the sequencing pipeline. Broadly in line with IMGT annotations, most TCR beta V segments showed up in productive rearrangements about 87% or about 30% of the time in an earlier analysis of several hundred of the donors. A later analysis associated about 17,000 TCR beta sequences with specific HLA alleles at a false discovery rate of 0.05. Because HLA typing was missing for some donors at each locus, association tests included only the typed subset. When HLA alleles, especially DR and DQ, strongly co-occurred, attributing TCR associations to individual alleles was difficult. In both the original and validation cohorts, the classifier was reported to diagnose cytomegalovirus status with high specificity and sensitivity. In a later genetic analysis, a missense DCLRE1C variant was associated with V-gene and J-gene trimming of TCR beta chains, and the association was replicated in an independent cohort. Some IMGT-functional V segments, including TRBV6-2 and TRBV6-3, could not be distinguished by the 87-base-pair reads and were therefore excluded. While some public TCRs were present in many individuals, most TCR sequences turned up only very rarely across donors. It was suggested by the authors that the approach could potentially be generalized to other disease states and immunological phenotypes. In a later analysis, HLA-associated TCR beta chains showed more clonal expansion and lower generation probabilities than non-associated chains that were equally common. In a later genetic analysis, fewer N-insertions in productive TCRs were reported among donors in an Asian-associated ancestry cluster than the roughly 700-donor mean. A few of the identified cytomegalovirus-associated TCR beta chains were confirmed in vitro to be specific for cytomegalovirus antigens. This cohort had only TCR beta chains sequenced, and the lack of alpha or paired-chain data limited which features could be detected. The earlier analysis of 587 of the donors excluded fewer than 20 rarely observed V segments, including chromosome 9 orphons, because counts were too low. Immune exposure information for the cohort was limited to CMV serostatus. According to a later analysis, TCR association rates differed among HLA loci, with DRB1 alleles showing the most associated TCRs and HLA-C alleles showing the fewest. A further reported finding was that TCR beta sequences accurately predicted the HLA-A and HLA-B alleles for most subjects in the first cohort. The presence/absence analyses assumed that sequencing depth was roughly uniform across donors, and that assumption may not be true. Linkage disequilibrium might explain the correlated functional status among segregating V segments, but an unknown experimental factor could not be ruled out. The study gave a list of roughly 150 TCR beta chains associated with cytomegalovirus. According to a later analysis, parvovirus B19, influenza, CMV and Epstein-Barr virus appeared linked to several top co-occurrence clusters. In a later analysis, most CMV-associated TCR beta chains were found to appear HLA-restricted, with HLA associations seemingly driven largely by CMV exposure.

This TCR was sampled from a boy between 10 and 17 years old in good health and CMV-seropositive. The chain is assembled from TRBV4-3 and TRBJ1-4; TRBD1 fits 9 bases in the junction. Specimen: PBMCs. The CDR3 region reads CASSLGQGNEKLFF. The DNA is TGCGCCAGCAGCCTGGGACAGGGAAATGAAAAACTGTTTTTT.